This entry lists 14 T cell receptor beta chains sequenced from one sample in a study of cytomegalovirus exposure and HLA in healthy donors. Sequencing was performed with immunoSEQ multiplex PCR; in TCRdb, only in-frame clones are kept and a portion is missing. The sample records some 140,000 clones, approximately 86% being singletons. The sample was PBMCs. The receptor source for this set is a man between 18 and 35 years old in good health and CMV-seropositive.

CDR3 loop: CASSRGLAVYNEQFF. The CDR3 nucleotides are TGTGCCAGCAGCCGGGGACTAGCGGTTTACAATGAGCAGTTCTTC. This chain connects TRBV6-5 to TRBJ2-1; 11 nucleotides align to TRBD2. CDR1 and CDR2 from the germline V gene are MNHEY and SVGAGI. After removal of 6 bases from V and 4 bases from J, the junction contained 5 bases not matched to a gene. The CDR3 contains 15 residues.

This rearrangement joins TRBV7-2 to TRBJ2-7, with 9 bases that match TRBD2. The germline CDR1 and CDR2 sequences are SGHTA and FQGNSA. This CDR3 is 16 amino acids long. V was pared by 4 bases and J by 1 base, with 8 bases of the junction left unmatched. The CDR3 here is CASSSSSGVQSYEQYF. The CDR3 region has the DNA TGTGCCAGCAGCTCCTCTAGCGGGGTACAATCCTACGAGCAGTACTTC.

The chain uses TRBV5-6 and TRBJ2-7; 8 positions match TRBD1. The CDR3 has 17 residues. Losses at the gene ends were 0 bases for V and 3 bases for J; bases not matched to a gene: 11. Germline-derived CDR1 and CDR2 are SGHDT and YYEEEE. CDR3 coding DNA: TGTGCCAGCAGCTTGGTCCCAACCGGGACAGGTAGCTACGAGCAGTACTTC. Translated, it gives CASSLVPTGTGSYEQYF.

This chain connects TRBV5-1 to TRBJ2-1; D might be TRBD2 (6 bases). The germline gives CDR1 SGHRS, CDR2 YFSETQ. With 3 bases removed from V and 2 bases from J, the gap between germline ends came to 12 bases. The CDR3 consists of 15 residues. CDR3 loop: CASSSSGLPYNEQFF. The CDR3, as DNA: TGCGCCAGCAGCTCCTCGGGACTCCCCTACAATGAGCAGTTCTTC.

Here the CDR3 reads CASSITADTQYF. CDR3 bases: TGTGCCAGTAGTATTACGGCAGATACGCAGTATTTT. The rearrangement joins TRBV19 to TRBJ2-3; D not certain. Germline V lookup: CDR1 LNHDA, CDR2 SQIVND (reference sequence). The CDR3 has 12 amino acids. The V end was cut by 3 bases, the J end by 4 bases, with 5 bases between.

This sequence joins TRBV7-2 and TRBJ1-6; 9 bases fit TRBD1. Looked up from germline, CDR1 is SGHTA and CDR2 is FQGNSA. V trimming: 8 bases; J trimming: 13 bases; junction bases outside the gene matches: 9. This CDR3 is 13 amino acids long. The CDR3 DNA is TGTGCCAGCGGGGGACAGGGTGGGAGGCCCCTCCACTTT. Protein product: CASGGQGGRPLHF.

The rearrangement uses TRBV10-3 and TRBJ2-7, with D unresolved. Between the trimmed V and J ends, which lost 2 bases and 3 bases, there was a span of 5 bases. This CDR3 is built from 12 residues. The germline V gene has CDR1 ENHRY and CDR2 SYGVKD. CDR3 amino acids: CAISETSYEQYF. CDR3 sequence (DNA): TGTGCCATCAGTGAGACGAGCTACGAGCAGTACTTC.

The chain couples TRBV18 to TRBJ2-1, with 10 bases identical to TRBD2. The CDR3 totals 15 residues. J was trimmed by 7 bases and V by 5 bases; bases with no gene match: 8. Germline values: CDR1 KGHSH, CDR2 LQKENI. The CDR3 nucleotides read TGTGCCAGCTCAAACCCCGATAGCGGGAGGAATGAGCAGTTCTTC. Translation gives CASSNPDSGRNEQFF.

The chain uses TRBV6-6 and TRBJ2-7; no clear D gene. The V end was cut by 2 bases, the J end by 2 bases, with 7 bases between. Germline CDR1 MNHNY, CDR2 SVGAGI (reference sequence). The CDR3 consists of 13 residues. The CDR3, as DNA: TGTGCCAGCAGTTACCCCGGTACCTACGAGCAGTACTTC. It yields the protein CASSYPGTYEQYF.

This clone was counted between two and nine times. The chain is built from TRBV4-1 and TRBJ2-7; 9 nucleotides agree with TRBD1. Germline V CDR1 and CDR2: MGHRA, YSYEKL. Germline trimming cut 3 bases from V and 3 bases from J; bases unmatched to any gene: 9. The CDR3 is 16 residues long. CDR3 loop: CASSHTPGQGSYEQYF. CDR3 DNA: TGCGCCAGCAGCCATACACCGGGACAGGGTAGCTACGAGCAGTACTTC.

On this clone itself: Compared with germline, one end of the junction differs, possibly owing to a read error. The chain employs TRBV6-6 and TRBJ1-2; tentatively, D is TRBD1 (6 bases). The length of the CDR3 is 13 residues. Per the germline V gene, CDR1 is MNHNY and CDR2 is SVGAGI (reference sequence). CDR3 amino acids: CATSKGVNYGYTF. The CDR3, as DNA: TGTGCCACCAGTAAGGGGGTTAACTATGGCTACACCTTC.

This chain uses TRBV5-8 with TRBJ1-4; tentative D call: TRBD1 (6 bases). V gave up 4 bases and J gave up 8 bases, with 9 bases separating them. The CDR3 length is 12 residues. Germline CDR1 is SGHTS and CDR2 is YDEGEE. The CDR3 region is CASSLGAEKLFF. CDR3 coding DNA: TGTGCCAGCAGCCTGGGGGCCGAAAAACTGTTTTTT. The full variable domain, rest sourced from reference TRBV5-8 and TRBJ1-4, is EAGVTQSPTHLIKTRGQQATLRCSPISGHTSVYWYQQALGLGLQFLLWYDEGEERNRGNFPPRFSGRQFPNYSSELNVNALELEDSALYLCASSLGAEKLFFGSGTQLSVL.

The chain has TRBV6-5 and TRBJ2-7, with D hard to call. Germline lookup yields CDR1 MNHEY and CDR2 SVGAGI. This CDR3 has 14 residues. With 7 bases removed from V and 0 bases from J, the gap between germline ends came to 13 bases. CDR3 coding DNA: TGTGCCAGCACCCCTGACGGGTACTCCTACGAGCAGTACTTC. It specifies CASTPDGYSYEQYF.

The V call is TRBV4-1, the J call TRBJ2-5; TRBD2 matches at 7 bases. After removal of 0 bases from V and 2 bases from J, the junction contained 6 bases not matched to a gene. The CDR3 covers 16 residues. Germline CDR1 is MGHRA and CDR2 is YSYEKL. The CDR3 here is CASSQDGAGLQETQYF. CDR3 in DNA: TGCGCCAGCAGCCAAGATGGAGCGGGGTTACAAGAGACCCAGTACTTC.